This T cell receptor (beta chain) was identified in a study of blood T cell repertoires in COVID-19. Across the whole study: Sites across the United States, Italy and Spain contributed samples from acute and convalescent COVID-19. PBMCs, B-cell-depleted T cells, or T cells provided the cDNA or gDNA that made up the material.

The germline V and J ends were trimmed by 4 bases and 6 bases, with 9 bases remaining between them. The length of the CDR3 is 13 residues. Germline CDR1 reads LNHDA; CDR2 reads SQIVND (reference sequence). In the source study's methods: Amplification of reference gene primers was used by the study to estimate nucleated cell counts. Sequencing used immunoSEQ multiplex PCR; TCRdb keeps in-frame clones, though not all of them. V, J and clone size are taken as reported in that table, and D and trimming were inferred from the DNA itself. The repertoire holds roughly 80,000 clones, with around 92% as singletons.

The TCR sequence derives from a woman in her 50s in a cohort sampled during active COVID-19. Sample: peripheral blood. The J gene is TRBJ2-2, the V gene TRBV19; possibly TRBD2 for D (5 bases). CDR3 DNA: TGTGCCAGTAGTACCCAGGACTCCGGGGAGCTGTTTTTT. Protein: CASSTQDSGELFF.